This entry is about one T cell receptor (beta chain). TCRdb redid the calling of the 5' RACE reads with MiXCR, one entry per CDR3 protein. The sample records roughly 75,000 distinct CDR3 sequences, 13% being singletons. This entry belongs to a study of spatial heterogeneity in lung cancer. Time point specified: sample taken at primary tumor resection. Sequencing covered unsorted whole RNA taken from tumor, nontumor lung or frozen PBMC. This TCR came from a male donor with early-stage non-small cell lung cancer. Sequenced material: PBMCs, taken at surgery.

The CDR3 here is CASRQGSYEQYF. In DNA, the CDR3 is TGTGCCAGCAGACAGGGGTCCTACGAGCAGTACTTC. This chain connects TRBV2 to TRBJ2-7, with TRBD1 matching 7 bases. Germline CDR1 and CDR2: SNHLY and FYNNEI. J lost 1 base, V lost 6 bases, and 0 bases had no gene match. This CDR3 comprises 12 residues.